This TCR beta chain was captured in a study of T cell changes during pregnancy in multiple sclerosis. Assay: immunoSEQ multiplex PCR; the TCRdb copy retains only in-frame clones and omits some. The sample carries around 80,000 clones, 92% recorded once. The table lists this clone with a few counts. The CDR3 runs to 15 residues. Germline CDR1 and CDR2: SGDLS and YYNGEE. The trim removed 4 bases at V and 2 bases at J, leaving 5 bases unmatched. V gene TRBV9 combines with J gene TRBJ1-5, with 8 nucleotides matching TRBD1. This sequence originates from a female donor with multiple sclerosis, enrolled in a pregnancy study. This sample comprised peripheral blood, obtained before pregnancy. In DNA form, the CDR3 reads TGTGCCAGCAGCCCAGGGGGCAGGGGCAATCAGCCCCAGCATTTT. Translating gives CASSPGGRGNQPQHF.